One and the same sample provided the 18 T cell receptor beta chains below, sequenced in a study of T-cell memory formation after mild COVID-19. TCRdb redid the calling of the 5' RACE reads with MiXCR, one entry per CDR3 protein. The table lists a few hundred thousand distinct CDR3 sequences, roughly 15% of them singletons. Source material: PBMCs or a T cell subset sorted from them (not recorded which). These receptors were obtained from a man between 18 and 29 years old who had mild COVID-19 (a few samples of this study predate the infection). Cell type and time point are not known.

The rearrangement links TRBV6-1 to TRBJ2-3; 7 nucleotides line up with TRBD1. CDR3 size: 15 residues. V lost 7 bases, J lost 2 bases, and 9 bases stayed unmatched. In germline, CDR1 is MNHNS, CDR2 SASEGT. CDR3: CASKGRQGLTDTQYF. The CDR3 nucleotides are TGTGCCAGCAAGGGAAGACAGGGTCTCACAGATACGCAGTATTTT.

This clonotype was seen more than once but under ten times. V and J are TRBV6-5 and TRBJ2-2; tentatively, D is TRBD1 or TRBD2 (5 bases each). Germline V gene sequence: CDR1 MNHEY, CDR2 SVGAGI. The CDR3 has 15 amino acids. V lost 6 bases and J lost 2, with 13 bases in between. The CDR3, as DNA: TGTGCCAGCAGGGACAAAACTAGAAACACCGGGGAGCTGTTTTTT. It is translated as CASRDKTRNTGELFF.

The rearrangement uses TRBV6-6 and TRBJ2-1, with TRBD2 matching over 7 bases. Germline V gene sequence: CDR1 MNHNY, CDR2 SVGAGI (reference sequence). The CDR3 length is 15 residues. J was trimmed by 5 bases and V by 4 bases; bases with no gene match: 8. The DNA of the CDR3 is TGTGCCAGCAGTTCGCCTGGGGGGGGACACAATGAGCAGTTCTTC. Translating it yields CASSSPGGGHNEQFF.

This clonotype was found a few times. The gene calls are TRBV18 and TRBJ2-7, with 7 bases aligning to TRBD1. Trimming took 2 bases from V and 3 from J; bases not matched to a gene: 4. The CDR3 extends over 14 amino acids. Per germline, CDR1 KGHSH and CDR2 LQKENI. The chain's CDR3 is CASSPSRDSYEQYF. The CDR3, as DNA: TGTGCCAGCTCACCATCACGGGACAGCTACGAGCAGTACTTC.

The table lists this clonotype with many counts. The chain uses TRBV5-1 and TRBJ2-7; D might be TRBD1 or TRBD2, each matching 5 bases. This CDR3 has 13 residues. Trimming stripped 0 bases from V and 5 bases from J, with 9 bases between. The V gene's germline CDR1 is SGHRS and CDR2 YFSETQ. The CDR3 nucleotides read TGCGCCAGCAGCTTGGAGAGGGGCGACGAGCAGTACGTC. This translates into CASSLERGDEQYV.

In this sample, this clonotype turned up a few times. The V call is TRBV4-1, the J call TRBJ2-1, with no clear D. Germline loops: CDR1 MGHRA, CDR2 YSYEKL. The V and J ends lost 1 base and 5 bases respectively, with 9 bases between them. The CDR3 is 14 amino acids. The CDR3 protein is CASSQVEGNNEQFF. CDR3 DNA sequence: TGCGCCAGCAGCCAAGTTGAAGGGAACAATGAGCAGTTCTTC.

This clonotype has only a few counts. V usage is TRBV7-2 and J usage is TRBJ2-5, with 10 bases aligning to TRBD1. J gave up 4 bases and V 6 bases, and 8 bases lay outside the gene matches. Germline V CDR1 and CDR2: SGHTA, FQGNSA. The CDR3 is made up of 15 amino acids. The CDR3 nucleotides read TGTGCCAGCAGGGGAGGTCGGGACAGGGGAGAGACCCAGTACTTC. Translating it yields CASRGGRDRGETQYF.

The chain has TRBV6-5 and TRBJ2-7, with TRBD2 matching over 8 bases. V lost 8 bases to trimming and J lost 2 bases; unmatched junction nucleotides: 11. The germline gives CDR1 MNHEY, CDR2 SVGAGI. The CDR3 loop spans 15 amino acids. The chain's CDR3 is CASGRPRGLAYEQYF. CDR3 sequence (DNA): TGTGCCAGCGGGCGCCCGAGGGGACTAGCCTACGAGCAGTACTTC.

This clonotype showed up just a few times. This rearrangement joins TRBV29-1 to TRBJ2-1; D may be TRBD1 (5 bases). This CDR3 is 14 amino acids long. In germline, CDR1 is SQVTM, CDR2 ANQGSEA. Trimming left V 3 bases short and J 8 bases short, with 17 bases between. This CDR3 reads CSVESFAGSDEQFF. The DNA for the CDR3 is TGCAGCGTTGAGTCTTTCGCAGGGTCGGATGAGCAGTTCTTC.

The chain recombines TRBV6-1 with TRBJ2-3, with D unclear. The V and J ends lost 1 base and 2 bases respectively, with 10 bases between them. The CDR3 loop spans 15 amino acids. Per the germline V gene, CDR1 is MNHNS and CDR2 is SASEGT. The CDR3: CASSEEGFHTDTQYF. CDR3 coding DNA: TGTGCCAGCAGTGAAGAGGGCTTTCACACAGATACGCAGTATTTT.

This clonotype was seen repeatedly, ten times or more. This chain connects TRBV27 to TRBJ2-7; D is perhaps TRBD2 (5 bases). Deletions cut 5 bases from V and 1 base from J, with 15 bases between. The germline gives CDR1 MNHEY, CDR2 SMNVEV (reference sequence). The CDR3 has 15 residues. Here the CDR3 DNA reads TGTGCCAGCAGTCGGTCGGGAACGGGATCCTACGAGCAGTACGTC. It specifies CASSRSGTGSYEQYV.

This clonotype was detected only a few times. This chain connects TRBV7-4 to TRBJ2-7; D is tentatively TRBD1 or TRBD2 (5 bases each). Per the germline V gene, CDR1 is SGHVT and CDR2 is SQSDAQ. Between the trimmed V and J ends, which lost 6 bases and 3 bases, there was a span of 12 bases. CDR3 size: 13 residues. CDR3 nucleotides: TGTGCCAGCAGACAGGACTCAAGCTACGAGCAGTACGTC. Translating it yields CASRQDSSYEQYV.

The rearrangement uses TRBV23-1 and TRBJ2-4; no firm D call. TRBV23-1 is treated as an ORF (open reading frame) with a function not yet certain. The CDR3 length is 13 residues. The V end lost 2 bases, the J end lost 2 bases, and 4 bases lay between the germline ends. The CDR3 DNA sequence: TGCGCCAGCAGTCAAGTAACCAAAAACATTCAGTACTTC. It codes for CASSQVTKNIQYF.

This clonotype was counted only a few times. The rearrangement uses TRBV19 and TRBJ2-1; D call uncertain. Germline V CDR1 and CDR2: LNHDA, SQIVND (reference sequence). The V end was cut by 1 base, the J end by 7 bases, with 14 bases between. The CDR3 contains 15 residues. CDR3 residues: CASSIVGRFGNEQFF. The CDR3 DNA reads as TGTGCCAGTAGTATAGTAGGACGGTTTGGAAATGAGCAGTTCTTC.

The genes are TRBV4-1 and TRBJ1-1; TRBD1 is a possible D gene (6 bases). V lost 1 base and J 1 base, leaving 10 bases between the germline ends. This CDR3 has 15 amino acids. The germline gives CDR1 MGHRA, CDR2 YSYEKL. CDR3 loop: CASSQAQGRNTEAFF. CDR3 nucleotides: TGCGCCAGCAGCCAAGCACAGGGAAGGAACACTGAAGCTTTCTTT.

This clonotype was counted a few times. J is TRBJ2-4 and V is TRBV5-1; 9 bases are shared with TRBD1. Germline V CDR1 and CDR2: SGHRS, YFSETQ. The CDR3 has 13 residues. Germline trimming cut 4 bases from V and 8 bases from J; bases unmatched to any gene: 4. The chain's CDR3 is CASSLDRGDIQYF. The CDR3 DNA reads as TGCGCCAGCAGCCTAGACAGGGGGGACATTCAGTACTTC.

This clonotype was counted between two and nine times. The chain combines TRBV5-1 with TRBJ2-3; a possible D gene is TRBD2 (6 bases). The CDR3 runs to 14 residues. Trimming removed 4 bases from V and 5 bases from J, with 14 bases in between. Germline CDR1 reads SGHRS; CDR2 reads YFSETQ. CDR3 protein: CASSLGGTGDTQYF. The CDR3 nucleotides are TGCGCCAGCAGCCTGGGGGGAACGGGAGATACGCAGTATTTT.

This clonotype was seen ten or more times. This sequence joins TRBV4-1 and TRBJ2-7, with TRBD2 matching 8 bases. The CDR3 covers 14 residues. V shed 7 bases, J shed 1 base, and the junction held 6 bases outside the gene matches. The germline V gene encodes CDR1 MGHRA and CDR2 YSYEKL. CDR3 sequence reads: CASKPGLGSYEQYV. CDR3 coding DNA: TGCGCCAGCAAACCGGGACTAGGGTCCTACGAGCAGTACGTC.